Given below is one T cell receptor beta chain in context. Sequenced by immunoSEQ multiplex PCR; TCRdb stores in-frame clones only, minus some. This table has some 41,000 clones, about 90% appearing once. This record belongs to a study of graft-versus-host responses after intestinal transplantation. V lost 0 bases, J lost 0 bases, and 12 bases stayed unmatched. This CDR3 has 19 residues. The V gene's germline CDR1 is SGHKS and CDR2 YYEKEE (reference sequence). This clonotype was sampled from a human patient who received an intestinal transplant, so some T cells may come from the graft donor. The V gene is TRBV5-5, the J gene TRBJ1-5; 7 bases agree with TRBD1. Material: PBMCs, obtained around 43 weeks after intestinal transplant. The CDR3 sequence: CASSLGDRAGEYSNQPQHF. In DNA, the CDR3 is TGTGCCAGCAGCTTGGGCGACAGGGCGGGGGAATATAGCAATCAGCCCCAGCATTTT. The entire variable domain, with the rest obtained from reference TRBV5-5 and TRBJ1-5, is as follows: DAGVTQSPTHLIKTRGQQVTLRCSPISGHKSVSWYQQVLGQGPQFIFQYYEKEERGRGNFPDRFSARQFPNYSSELNVNALLLGDSALYLCASSLGDRAGEYSNQPQHFGDGTRLSIL.